Below, 32 T cell receptor beta chains from the same sample are listed, as sequenced in a study of blood T cell repertoires in COVID-19. Assay: immunoSEQ multiplex PCR; the TCRdb copy retains only in-frame clones and omits some. Here the sample spans 200,000 to 300,000 clones, 86% being singletons. Sequenced sample: peripheral blood. These receptors were collected from a man between 25 and 39 years old with active or convalescent COVID-19.

The rearrangement joins TRBV12-3 or TRBV12-4 to TRBJ1-3; D is undetermined. The CDR3 is made up of 12 amino acids. Trimming left V 6 bases short and J 0 bases short, with 3 bases between. CDR3 nucleotide sequence: TGTGCCAGCAGGGCCTCTGGAAACACCATATATTTT. Amino acids: CASRASGNTIYF.

This rearrangement joins TRBV4-1 to TRBJ1-6; D is perhaps TRBD1 (6 bases). V shed 7 bases and J shed 1 base, with 8 bases lying between them. Per germline, CDR1 MGHRA and CDR2 YSYEKL. The CDR3 totals 14 residues. CDR3 bases: TGCGCCAGCATGCAGGGGTCCTATAATTCACCCCTCCACTTT. Encoded protein: CASMQGSYNSPLHF.

This chain joins TRBV18 and TRBJ2-7; 9 bases are shared with TRBD1. The CDR3 loop spans 15 amino acids. V shed 6 bases and J 0 bases; nucleotides not matched to a gene: 6. Germline CDR1 KGHSH, CDR2 LQKENI. The CDR3 DNA reads TGTGCCAGCTCCCTCCCGGGACAGGGCTCCTACGAGCAGTACTTC. Amino acid sequence: CASSLPGQGSYEQYF. Based on the CDR3 plus reference TRBV18 and TRBJ2-7, the full variable domain is NAGVMQNPRHLVRRRGQEARLRCSPMKGHSHVYWYRQLPEEGLKFMVYLQKENIIDESGMPKERFSAEFPKEGPSILRIQQVVRGDSAAYFCASSLPGQGSYEQYFGPGTRLTVT.

V gene TRBV9 combines with J gene TRBJ1-4; 7 bases align to TRBD1. CDR1 and CDR2 from the germline V gene are SGDLS and YYNGEE. The CDR3 consists of 18 residues. Germline trimming cut 4 bases from V and 0 bases from J; bases unmatched to any gene: 12. Here the CDR3 reads CASSLTGSVGATNEKLFF. As DNA, the CDR3 is TGTGCCAGCAGCTTGACAGGGTCAGTGGGAGCAACTAATGAAAAACTGTTTTTT.

The chain couples TRBV4-3 to TRBJ2-7, with D maybe TRBD1 (5 bases). Germline V lookup: CDR1 LGHNA, CDR2 YSLEER. The CDR3 has 15 amino acids. Trimming cost V 2 bases and J 3 bases, with 14 bases left between them. The CDR3 sequence is CASSQSTGSGYEQYF. DNA for the CDR3: TGCGCCAGCAGCCAAAGCACAGGTTCCGGCTACGAGCAGTACTTC.

The chain couples TRBV7-2 to TRBJ1-3; D perhaps matches TRBD1 (6 bases). V lost 4 bases and J 11 bases, leaving 18 bases between the germline ends. The CDR3 is 14 residues long. Germline V gene sequence: CDR1 SGHTA, CDR2 FQGNSA. DNA for the CDR3: TGTGCCAGCAGCTGGGGGGGCGGACCCAACTCCATATATTTT. This encodes CASSWGGGPNSIYF.

The rearrangement uses TRBV5-1 and TRBJ2-7, with TRBD1 matching over 9 bases. Looked up from germline, CDR1 is SGHRS and CDR2 is YFSETQ. The V and J ends lost 0 bases and 0 bases, in that order; junction bases with no gene match: 4. CDR3 length: 16 amino acids. The CDR3 loop reads CASSLVTGGASYEQYF. CDR3 nucleotides: TGCGCCAGCAGCTTGGTAACAGGGGGCGCCTCCTACGAGCAGTACTTC. Filled out from reference TRBV5-1 and TRBJ2-7, the complete variable domain reads KAGVTQTPRYLIKTRGQQVTLSCSPISGHRSVSWYQQTPGQGLQFLFEYFSETQRNKGNFPGRFSGRQFSNSRSEMNVSTLELGDSALYLCASSLVTGGASYEQYFGPGTRLTVT.

This sequence joins TRBV7-6 and TRBJ1-5; no reliable D call. Germline CDR1 and CDR2: SGHVS and FNYEAQ. The CDR3 is 16 amino acids. V lost 5 bases, J lost 3 bases, and 17 bases lay in between. The CDR3 region is CASSPLGAEANQPQHF. CDR3 DNA: TGTGCCAGCAGCCCTCTGGGAGCCGAAGCCAATCAGCCCCAGCATTTT.

The V and J genes are TRBV27 and TRBJ2-1; D perhaps matches TRBD2 (7 bases). The germline V gene encodes CDR1 MNHEY and CDR2 SMNVEV (reference sequence). The CDR3 spans 16 residues. V was trimmed by 6 bases and J by 7 bases, leaving 22 bases between them. Written as DNA, the CDR3 is TGTGCCAGCAGCCCTTCGTGGGGGGGCCTCATTAATGAGCAGTTCTTC. Translating it yields CASSPSWGGLINEQFF.

In DNA, the CDR3 is TGTGCCAGCAGTGACCCGGGGACAGGGACGAACACCGGGGAGCTGTTTTTT. The encoded protein is CASSDPGTGTNTGELFF. The chain couples TRBV6-4 to TRBJ2-2; TRBD1 aligns across 9 bases. J lost 0 bases, V lost 2 bases, and 4 bases had no gene match. Germline V gene sequence: CDR1 MRHNA, CDR2 SNTAGT. There are 17 residues in the CDR3.

In this sample, this clone turned up once. The CDR3 reads CASSGTGGAGELFF. The CDR3 DNA reads as TGCGCCAGCAGCGGGACAGGGGGGGCCGGGGAGCTGTTTTTT. The chain is built from TRBV5-1 and TRBJ2-2; 11 bases agree with TRBD1. Germline loops: CDR1 SGHRS, CDR2 YFSETQ. Unmatched junction bases numbered 2, after V lost 4 bases and J lost 6 bases. The CDR3 spans 14 residues.

DNA for the CDR3: TGTGCCAGCAGCTTGGGTCAGGGATTTGAAGCTTTCTTT. Its protein is CASSLGQGFEAFF. The J gene is TRBJ1-1, the V gene TRBV5-8, with a tentative D call TRBD1 (5 bases). V lost 0 bases and J 7 bases, leaving 10 bases between the germline ends. Germline CDR1 reads SGHTS; CDR2 reads YDEGEE. This CDR3 has 13 amino acids.

The chain recombines TRBV4-2 with TRBJ1-4; 10 positions match TRBD1. Germline CDR1 LGHNA, CDR2 YNFKEQ. V shed 3 bases and J 7 bases; nucleotides not matched to a gene: 5. The CDR3 sequence is 15 residues long. The CDR3 loop reads CASSQGGQGSEKLFF. The CDR3, as DNA: TGTGCCAGCAGCCAGGGGGGACAGGGGTCTGAAAAACTGTTTTTT.

The chain couples TRBV10-3 to TRBJ2-3; D is possibly TRBD1 (5 bases). From germline, CDR1 is ENHRY and CDR2 SYGVKD. V was pared by 3 bases and J by 3 bases, with 7 bases between. CDR3 size: 13 residues. CDR3 loop: CAISDAGTDTQYF. The CDR3 bases are TGTGCCATCAGTGATGCAGGGACAGATACGCAGTATTTT.

The chain employs TRBV4-2 and TRBJ1-6; no clear D gene. Germline CDR1 and CDR2: LGHNA and YNFKEQ. The V and J ends lost 1 base and 4 bases respectively, with 17 bases between them. This CDR3 is built from 18 residues. The CDR3 sequence: CASSQVEAVDSYNSPLHF. CDR3 nucleotide sequence: TGTGCCAGCAGCCAAGTCGAGGCCGTAGATAGTTATAATTCACCCCTCCACTTT.

The gene calls are TRBV9 and TRBJ2-7, with 7 bases that match TRBD2. Germline-derived CDR1 and CDR2 are SGDLS and YYNGEE. V dropped 4 bases and J dropped 2; count of bases not matched to a gene: 9. The CDR3 consists of 15 residues. In DNA, the CDR3 is TGTGCCAGCAGCCCGACGGTCGGGGGGACCTACGAGCAGTACTTC. Translating gives CASSPTVGGTYEQYF. Based on the CDR3 plus reference TRBV9 and TRBJ2-7, the full variable domain is DSGVTQTPKHLITATGQRVTLRCSPRSGDLSVYWYQQSLDQGLQFLIQYYNGEERAKGNILERFSAQQFPDLHSELNLSSLELGDSALYFCASSPTVGGTYEQYFGPGTRLTVT.

This clone was counted between two and nine times. The chain is built from TRBV2 and TRBJ2-7, with D perhaps matching TRBD1 (6 bases). This CDR3 contains 13 residues. The germline gives CDR1 SNHLY, CDR2 FYNNEI. Trimming removed 4 bases from V and 4 bases from J, with 11 bases in between. The CDR3 loop reads CASSVGRGYEQYF. In DNA, the CDR3 is TGTGCCAGCAGTGTCGGCAGGGGTTACGAGCAGTACTTC.

This clone was observed once. This chain joins TRBV7-2 and TRBJ2-2; D is ambiguous. The CDR3 is 14 residues long. Trimming took 1 base from V and 5 from J, leaving 8 bases between them. Germline V gene data show CDR1 as SGHTA and CDR2 as FQGNSA. DNA of the CDR3: TGTGCCAGCAGCTTAGTGGCAGAAACCGGGGAGCTGTTTTTT. The encoded protein is CASSLVAETGELFF.

This clone came up a few times. The chain is built from TRBV5-1 and TRBJ1-1, with TRBD1 as a possible D gene (6 bases). Germline assignment: CDR1 SGHRS and CDR2 YFSETQ. The V and J ends lost 3 bases and 1 base respectively, with 13 bases between them. The CDR3 sequence is 15 residues long. CDR3: CASSSAGTKNTEAFF. The CDR3 nucleotides are TGCGCCAGCAGCTCGGCCGGGACAAAGAACACTGAAGCTTTCTTT.

The rearrangement links TRBV7-3 to TRBJ1-1, with D possibly being TRBD1 (6 bases). Germline assignment: CDR1 SGHTA and CDR2 FQGTGA. The CDR3 runs 13 residues. V lost 4 bases to trimming and J lost 4 bases, with 10 bases between them. CDR3 DNA sequence: TGTGCCAGCAGCTACCTACAGGGCACTGAAGCTTTCTTT. Translating gives CASSYLQGTEAFF.

The chain uses TRBV6-5 and TRBJ2-5; no clear D gene. The CDR3 loop spans 14 amino acids. V gave up 0 bases and J gave up 1 base, with 6 bases separating them. CDR1 is MNHEY, CDR2 SVGAGI, per germline. This CDR3 is CASSYSAGQETQYF. The DNA for the CDR3 is TGTGCCAGCAGTTACTCGGCTGGCCAAGAGACCCAGTACTTC.

The chain joins TRBV5-1 to TRBJ2-1, with 7 nucleotides matching TRBD1. From germline, CDR1 is SGHRS and CDR2 YFSETQ. This CDR3 region has 17 residues. J lost 1 base, V lost 5 bases, and 12 bases had no gene match. CDR3 in DNA: TGCGCCAGCAGTCATGGGGTAGGGGGCTGGTCCTACAATGAGCAGTTCTTC. It yields the protein CASSHGVGGWSYNEQFF.

This clone has more than one count but fewer than ten. The chain recombines TRBV5-1 with TRBJ2-5; D is possibly TRBD1 (6 bases). Germline loops: CDR1 SGHRS, CDR2 YFSETQ. The CDR3 runs to 14 residues. V was cut by 2 bases and J by 3 bases, with 11 bases left in between. The CDR3 DNA sequence: TGCGCCAGCAGCTTCACAGGGCTCAAAGAGACCCAGTACTTC. Amino acids: CASSFTGLKETQYF. Full variable domain (remainder filled in from reference TRBV5-1 and TRBJ2-5): KAGVTQTPRYLIKTRGQQVTLSCSPISGHRSVSWYQQTPGQGLQFLFEYFSETQRNKGNFPGRFSGRQFSNSRSEMNVSTLELGDSALYLCASSFTGLKETQYFGPGTRLLVL.

The rearrangement links TRBV19 to TRBJ2-1; 10 bases are a match to TRBD2. V lost 9 bases, J lost 7 bases, and 12 bases stayed unmatched. Germline values: CDR1 LNHDA, CDR2 SQIVND (reference sequence). CDR3 length: 15 residues. CDR3 sequence: CASEVAGGGANEQFF. The CDR3 nucleotides read TGTGCCAGCGAGGTAGCGGGGGGCGGTGCAAATGAGCAGTTCTTC.

V usage is TRBV6-5 and J usage is TRBJ2-7, with D perhaps matching TRBD2 (5 bases). CDR1 is MNHEY, CDR2 SVGAGI, per germline. V lost 2 bases and J lost 0, with 11 bases in between. This CDR3 contains 15 residues. The CDR3 coding sequence is TGTGCCAGCAGTTACAACCGGGGAAACTCCTACGAGCAGTACTTC. The encoded protein is CASSYNRGNSYEQYF.

This chain joins TRBV6-6 and TRBJ1-2, with D perhaps TRBD1 (5 bases). The length of the CDR3 is 12 residues. The germline V and J ends were trimmed by 6 bases and 13 bases, with 18 bases remaining between them. Per the germline V gene, CDR1 is MNHNY and CDR2 is SVGAGI (reference sequence). The CDR3 spells CASRLTTEGITF. The CDR3 DNA follows: TGTGCCAGCAGACTCACCACGGAGGGGATCACCTTC.

The rearrangement joins TRBV6-5 to TRBJ2-7; 7 bases are a match to TRBD1. The germline V gene has CDR1 MNHEY and CDR2 SVGAGI. After removal of 5 bases from V and 4 bases from J, the junction contained 2 bases not matched to a gene. This CDR3 spans 12 amino acids. The CDR3 sequence: CASSLQGYEQYF. CDR3 DNA sequence: TGTGCCAGCAGTCTACAGGGGTACGAGCAGTACTTC.

This clone was detected once. This chain uses TRBV27 with TRBJ1-2; no clear D gene. The CDR3 spans 14 residues. In germline, CDR1 is MNHEY, CDR2 SMNVEV (reference sequence). V dropped 1 base and J dropped 8 bases, with 14 bases sitting between them. This chain's CDR3 is CASSLYGQHPGYTF. CDR3 nucleotide sequence: TGTGCCAGCAGTTTATATGGGCAACACCCGGGCTACACCTTC.

This rearrangement joins TRBV5-1 to TRBJ1-4; no firm D call. Germline V gene lookup returns CDR1 SGHRS and CDR2 YFSETQ. CDR3 length: 16 residues. V dropped 4 bases and J dropped 4 bases, with 17 bases sitting between them. CDR3 nucleotides: TGCGCCAGCAGCCCGACGGGTGTATCGGGTAATGAAAAACTGTTTTTT. Translated: CASSPTGVSGNEKLFF.

V is TRBV18 and J is TRBJ2-7, with 10 bases identical to TRBD1. The CDR3 loop spans 13 amino acids. Germline trimming cut 10 bases from V and 4 bases from J; bases unmatched to any gene: 7. Germline CDR1 KGHSH, CDR2 LQKENI. CDR3 sequence (DNA): TGTGCCACCCTCGGGACAGGGGAGTACGAGCAGTACTTC. Translated, it gives CATLGTGEYEQYF.

The genes are TRBV19 and TRBJ1-2; 9 bases line up with TRBD1. The CDR3 is 13 amino acids. The V gene end was trimmed by 6 bases and the J gene end by 6 bases; junction bases not matched to a gene: 5. Per germline, CDR1 LNHDA and CDR2 SQIVND (reference sequence). CDR3 region: CASRRQGVDGYTF. As DNA, the CDR3 is TGTGCCAGTAGACGACAGGGGGTAGATGGCTACACCTTC.

This CDR3 reads CATHWIDADEQFF. Written as DNA, the CDR3 is TGTGCCACCCACTGGATAGATGCGGATGAGCAGTTCTTC. The chain recombines TRBV5-6 with TRBJ2-1; D remains unclear. CDR3 size: 13 residues. Germline assignment: CDR1 SGHDT and CDR2 YYEEEE. Trimming pared 9 bases from V and 8 bases from J, leaving 18 bases between.